The clone carrying this T cell receptor (beta chain) was seen a handful of times. Germline CDR1 MNHEY, CDR2 SVGAGI. The CDR3 has 13 residues. V was pared by 2 bases and J by 10 bases, with 1 base of the junction left unmatched. This sample stems from a study of blood T cell repertoires in COVID-19. Across the whole study: Acute and convalescent COVID-19 samples came from the United States, Italy and Spain. T cells, B-cell-depleted T cells, or PBMCs supplied cDNA or gDNA.

Using immunoSEQ multiplex PCR, the repertoire was profiled, and TCRdb retains in-frame clones only, with some absent. Of about 200,000 clones listed, about 88% are singletons. This rearrangement joins TRBV6-5 to TRBJ1-6; 8 bases line up with TRBD1. The sample was peripheral blood. The clonotype originates from a man aged 35 to 55 with acute or convalescent COVID-19. As DNA, the CDR3 is TGTGCCAGCAGTTACGGACAGGGATCACCCCTCCACTTT. The encoded protein is CASSYGQGSPLHF.